The 14 T cell receptor beta chains in this list originate from one sample, sequenced in a study of naive and memory T cell subsets. General observations from the study: Possibly reflecting memory cells re-expressing CD45RA, a few larger clonotypes occurred in naive repertoires, especially CD8.

These TCRs' antigens remain unknown. The beta constant-region primer was an equimolar mix of two oligonucleotides covering TRBC1 and TRBC2. Nested alpha and beta constant-region primers with the SP2 primer drove four PCR rounds on ligated cDNA. A single record per CDR3 protein comes from TCRdb applying MiXCR to the UMI-ligation and nested PCR reads. Among around 160,000 distinct CDR3 sequences, 22% were seen once, and the ten largest hold roughly 0.1%. The sequencing input was naive CD4+ T cells from blood. The receptor source for this set is a human donor in good health.

The gene calls are TRBV5-1 and TRBJ1-2; D remains unclear. The germline CDR1 and CDR2 sequences are SGHRS and YFSETQ. Trimming took 0 bases from V and 8 from J, leaving 14 bases between them. The CDR3 sequence is 14 residues long. The CDR3 DNA follows: TGCGCCAGCAGCTTGGACACCTACATAGACGGCTACACCTTC. It specifies CASSLDTYIDGYTF.

In this sample, this clonotype turned up many times. The gene calls are TRBV11-2 and TRBJ2-1; D gene unclear. From germline, CDR1 is SGHAT and CDR2 FQNNGV. The CDR3 sequence is 14 residues long. Trimming stripped 1 base from V and 3 bases from J, with 7 bases between. The CDR3 DNA reads as TGTGCCAGCAGCTTAGCCCAGAACTACAATGAGCAGTTCTTC. It encodes CASSLAQNYNEQFF.

This clonotype was seen only a few times. This sequence joins TRBV2 and TRBJ2-3, with 8 bases that match TRBD1. CDR1 and CDR2 from the germline V gene are SNHLY and FYNNEI. CDR3 length: 13 amino acids. Trimming took 10 bases from V and 5 from J; bases not matched to a gene: 8. The CDR3 protein is CATLPGGIDTQYF. The CDR3 nucleotides are TGTGCCACCCTTCCAGGGGGCATAGATACGCAGTATTTT.

This clonotype appeared many times. The chain couples TRBV12-3 or TRBV12-4 to TRBJ2-7; 12 nucleotides agree with TRBD2. The CDR3 covers 15 residues. V was pared by 5 bases and J by 4 bases, with 6 bases of the junction left unmatched. The CDR3 sequence is CASSRLAGVYYEQYF. The CDR3 region has the DNA TGTGCCAGCAGTCGACTAGCGGGAGTCTATTACGAGCAGTACTTC.

This clonotype was picked up many times. The chain recombines TRBV3-1 with TRBJ2-1, with 8 bases lining up with TRBD2. This CDR3 is built from 17 residues. CDR1 and CDR2 (germline): LGHDT, YNNKEL (reference sequence). The V gene end was trimmed by 3 bases and the J gene end by 7 bases; junction bases not matched to a gene: 14. Written as DNA, the CDR3 is TGTGCCAGCAGCCATCTGGGACTAGTAGGTAGCGGGAATGAGCAGTTCTTC. Amino acid sequence: CASSHLGLVGSGNEQFF.

The genes are TRBV20-1 and TRBJ2-7, with 9 bases matching TRBD2. The ends lost 0 bases at V and 2 bases at J; junction bases unmatched: 11. The CDR3 covers 17 residues. Germline assignment: CDR1 DFQATT and CDR2 SNEGSKA (reference sequence). For the CDR3, the DNA is TGCAGTGCTAGAGATGCTTTCGGGACTAGCAATGCCTACGAGCAGTACTTC. Translating it yields CSARDAFGTSNAYEQYF.

With respect to this clonotype: The conserved phenylalanine or tryptophan is not found at the CDR3 terminus, so this likely reflects a read error. The rearrangement joins TRBV29-1 to TRBJ2-7; maybe TRBD1 (6 bases). CDR1 is SQVTM, CDR2 ANQGSEA, per germline. This CDR3 is built from 12 residues. Trimming stripped 7 bases from V and 5 bases from J, with 15 bases between. The CDR3: CSAGQMNNEQYY. In nucleotides, the CDR3 is TGCAGCGCCGGACAGATGAACAACGAGCAGTACTAC.

The count of this clonotype is one. The V gene is TRBV11-2, the J gene TRBJ2-3; TRBD2 agrees at 7 bases. The germline gives CDR1 SGHAT, CDR2 FQNNGV. V lost 6 bases and J lost 0; bases outside the gene matches: 3. The CDR3 is 14 amino acids. CDR3 DNA: TGTGCCAGCAGAGCACTAGCGAGCACAGATACGCAGTATTTT. Translating it yields CASRALASTDTQYF.

This clonotype occurred a few times. The rearrangement uses TRBV5-1 and TRBJ2-7; 9 nucleotides align to TRBD1. J lost 1 base, V lost 4 bases, and 6 bases had no gene match. CDR3 length equals 15 residues. Germline CDR1 reads SGHRS; CDR2 reads YFSETQ. The chain's CDR3 is CASSQTGQGSYEQYF. Written as DNA, the CDR3 is TGCGCCAGCAGCCAAACGGGACAGGGTTCCTACGAGCAGTACTTC.

The J gene is TRBJ2-3, the V gene TRBV28; no clear D gene. The CDR3 loop spans 14 amino acids. V lost 1 base to trimming and J lost 10 bases, with 15 bases between them. The V gene's germline CDR1 is MDHEN and CDR2 SYDVKM. CDR3 bases: TGTGCCAGCAGTTTATCACCACCCGTTAGTGCGCAGTATTTT. This encodes CASSLSPPVSAQYF.

The rearrangement links TRBV9 to TRBJ2-7; TRBD2 matches 12 bases. CDR1 is SGDLS, CDR2 YYNGEE, per germline. The CDR3 has 16 amino acids. Trimming cost V 4 bases and J 2 bases; bases outside gene matches: 7. CDR3 bases: TGTGCCAGCAGCCCAGGACTAGCGGGACGCACCTACGAGCAGTACTTC. Its protein is CASSPGLAGRTYEQYF.

The chain combines TRBV7-2 with TRBJ2-7; 12 bases line up with TRBD2. The CDR3 extends over 17 amino acids. CDR1 is SGHTA, CDR2 FQGNSA, per germline. The V segment lost 0 bases and the J segment 0 bases; nucleotides outside the gene matches: 3. CDR3: CASSLALAGGGSYEQYF. In DNA, the CDR3 is TGTGCCAGCAGCTTAGCCCTAGCGGGAGGGGGCTCCTACGAGCAGTACTTC. Full variable domain (remainder filled in from reference TRBV7-2 and TRBJ2-7): GAGVSQSPSNKVTEKGKDVELRCDPISGHTALYWYRQSLGQGLEFLIYFQGNSAPDKSGLPSDRFSAERTGGSVSTLTIQRTQQEDSAVYLCASSLALAGGGSYEQYFGPGTRLTVT.

In its sample, this clonotype was seen a few times. The chain recombines TRBV10-3 with TRBJ2-7; D unclear. Germline V gene lookup returns CDR1 ENHRY and CDR2 SYGVKD. This CDR3 is built from 12 residues. Deletions cut 7 bases from V and 2 bases from J, with 9 bases between. The DNA for the CDR3 is TGTGCCATCAAGGACGGGCCCTACGAGCAGTACTTC. This codes for CAIKDGPYEQYF.

The rearrangement uses TRBV30 and TRBJ2-1, with D perhaps matching TRBD1 (6 bases). V lost 3 bases and J lost 1, with 10 bases in between. The CDR3 extends over 14 amino acids. CDR1 GTSNPN and CDR2 SVGIG come from the germline V gene (reference sequence). CDR3 sequence: CAWSRGGSYNEQFF. CDR3 DNA sequence: TGTGCCTGGAGCAGAGGGGGTTCCTACAATGAGCAGTTCTTC.